What follows are 30 T cell receptor beta chains derived from one specimen sequenced in a study of glioma-infiltrating T cells. Amplification of TCR alpha and beta CDR3 regions from RNA used iRepertoire nested multiplex PCR. TCRdb called the multiplex PCR reads again in MiXCR, with one record for every CDR3 protein. The sample has about 190,000 distinct CDR3 sequences, around 32% seen once. Material: glioma tissue, nonneoplastic brain tissue, or PBMCs (not recorded which). The receptors were sampled from a human donor with low-grade glioma or glioblastoma, undergoing nonglioma brain surgery, or in good health (not recorded which).

With respect to this clonotype: Since a much larger clone is just one base distant, this may be a read error. The rearrangement links TRBV20-1 to TRBJ2-7, with 13 bases matching TRBD2. The CDR3 covers 15 residues. CDR1 and CDR2 from the germline V gene are DFQATT and SNEGSKA (reference sequence). V lost 5 bases to trimming and J lost 4 bases; unmatched junction nucleotides: 8. DNA of the CDR3: TGCAGTGCTTCACTAGCGGGAGGGCCTATTTACGAGCAGTACTTC. Its translation is CSASLAGGPIYEQYF.

As concerns this clonotype: A junction end diverges from the germline sequence, so it may reflect a read error. This CDR3 reads CAGSKDRGYYNEQFF. In nucleotides, the CDR3 is TGTGCCGGCAGCAAAGACAGGGGGTACTACAATGAGCAGTTCTTC. The chain recombines TRBV5-4 with TRBJ2-1, with TRBD1 matching 9 bases. This CDR3 has 15 residues. Germline-derived CDR1 and CDR2 are SGHNT and YYREEE (reference sequence).

The chain employs TRBV6-1 and TRBJ2-4; 15 nucleotides align to TRBD2. V shed 6 bases and J 0 bases; nucleotides not matched to a gene: 6. Per germline, CDR1 MNHNS and CDR2 SASEGT. This CDR3 spans 18 amino acids. The CDR3 region is CASSPGLAGGLAKNIQYF. CDR3 in DNA: TGTGCCAGCAGCCCGGGACTAGCGGGAGGACTAGCCAAAAACATTCAGTACTTC.

There are many counts of this clonotype. The genes are TRBV2 and TRBJ1-5, with no clear D. Germline V gene data show CDR1 as SNHLY and CDR2 as FYNNEI. The CDR3 spans 16 residues. V was trimmed by 0 bases and J by 3 bases, leaving 12 bases between them. The CDR3 loop reads CASSEARNLINQPQHF. CDR3 nucleotide sequence: TGTGCCAGCAGTGAAGCGAGAAACCTGATCAATCAGCCCCAGCATTTT.

This clonotype was seen many times. This chain connects TRBV7-2 to TRBJ2-7; TRBD2 matches at 9 bases. CDR1 is SGHTA, CDR2 FQGNSA, per germline. CDR3 size: 15 residues. After removal of 5 bases from V and 2 bases from J, the junction contained 7 bases not matched to a gene. DNA for the CDR3: TGTGCCAGCAGCCTGGGACTAGCCCTAACCTACGAGCAGTACTTC. Protein: CASSLGLALTYEQYF.

This clonotype was recorded many times. The chain employs TRBV7-2 and TRBJ2-3; unclear D gene. Germline V gene sequence: CDR1 SGHTA, CDR2 FQGNSA. Trimming stripped 1 base from V and 0 bases from J, with 8 bases between. The CDR3 contains 15 residues. CDR3 amino acids: CASSLEATSTDTQYF. For the CDR3, the DNA is TGTGCCAGCAGCTTAGAGGCGACGAGCACAGATACGCAGTATTTT.

In this sample, this clonotype turned up a few times. The CDR3 loop reads CASSPNPGQGSLEQYF. DNA of the CDR3: TGTGCCAGCAGCCCGAACCCGGGACAGGGCTCTCTCGAGCAGTACTTC. The rearrangement links TRBV11-2 to TRBJ2-7, with 9 bases fitting TRBD1. Per the germline V gene, CDR1 is SGHAT and CDR2 is FQNNGV. Trimming removed 5 bases from V and 6 bases from J; junction bases left unmatched: 14. This CDR3 has 16 residues.

To note about this clonotype: Since a much larger clone is just one base distant, this may be a read error. The chain couples TRBV20-1 to TRBJ2-1, with D perhaps given as TRBD1 or TRBD2 (5 bases each). Germline assignment: CDR1 DFQATT and CDR2 SNEGSKA (reference sequence). The CDR3 spans 13 residues. CDR3 sequence reads: CSARTGTSLEQCF. The CDR3 DNA is TGCAGTGCCAGAACCGGGACGTCATTGGAGCAGTGCTTC.

The table lists this clonotype with many counts. The chain is built from TRBV29-1 and TRBJ1-1, with D unclear. Trimming shortened V by 5 bases and J by 6 bases, and 10 bases separated the two germline ends. CDR3 length: 11 amino acids. The germline V gene has CDR1 SQVTM and CDR2 ANQGSEA. The CDR3 DNA reads TGCAGCGTTTCCTATGGTGCTGAAGCTTTCTTT. Protein sequence: CSVSYGAEAFF.

This clonotype was observed many times. The chain links TRBV7-2 to TRBJ2-5, with TRBD2 identical over 8 bases. Trimming cost V 4 bases and J 5 bases; bases outside gene matches: 9. CDR3 length: 15 amino acids. CDR1 is SGHTA and CDR2 is FQGNSA in the germline V gene. Written as DNA, the CDR3 is TGTGCCAGCAGCTATACGGGAGGGCCCAAGGAGACCCAGTACTTC. It specifies CASSYTGGPKETQYF.

This clonotype was recorded at least ten times. The rearrangement joins TRBV6-1 to TRBJ2-2; 11 bases align to TRBD2. The CDR3 length is 15 residues. Germline loops: CDR1 MNHNS, CDR2 SASEGT. Trimming at V came to 8 bases and at J to 2 bases, leaving 4 bases not matched to a gene. The CDR3 coding sequence is TGTGCCAGCCTAGGGACTAGCGGTAACACCGGGGAGCTGTTTTTT. Translated, it gives CASLGTSGNTGELFF.

This clonotype was seen just once. Mismatch with germline at one junction end may stem from a read error. The chain has TRBV11-2 and TRBJ2-7; D not certain. The germline V gene has CDR1 SGHAT and CDR2 FQNNGV. This CDR3 is built from 12 residues. Here the CDR3 reads CASSFLDYEKYF. Written as DNA, the CDR3 is TGTGCCAGCAGCTTTTTGGATTACGAGAAGTACTTC.

This chain connects TRBV20-1 to TRBJ2-1; 14 nucleotides match TRBD2. The V and J ends lost 4 bases and 4 bases, in that order; junction bases with no gene match: 3. Germline V gives CDR1 DFQATT, CDR2 SNEGSKA (reference sequence). The CDR3 length is 15 residues. The CDR3 region is CSATGTSGSYNEQFF. CDR3 bases: TGCAGTGCTACCGGGACTAGCGGGAGTTACAATGAGCAGTTCTTC.

The V call is TRBV20-1, the J call TRBJ2-1, with D possibly called TRBD1 or TRBD2 (5 bases each). V shed 1 base and J shed 14 bases, with 15 bases lying between them. Per the germline V gene, CDR1 is DFQATT and CDR2 is SNEGSKA (reference sequence). The CDR3 covers 12 residues. The CDR3 sequence: CSARGDQETEFF. The CDR3 DNA follows: TGCAGTGCTAGAGGGGACCAAGAGACCGAGTTCTTC.

As for this clonotype: Since a much larger clone is just one base distant, this may be a read error. This chain connects TRBV10-2 to TRBJ2-3; 9 bases are a match to TRBD2. Germline CDR1 WSHSY, CDR2 SAAADI. The length of the CDR3 is 15 residues. The CDR3 loop is CATSPLAGVPDTQYF. The DNA of the CDR3 is TGTGCCACCAGCCCATTAGCGGGAGTACCAGATACGCAGTATTTT.

With respect to this clonotype: A read error is possible here, since a much larger clone lies one base away. The J gene is TRBJ2-7, the V gene TRBV5-4, with 9 bases matching TRBD1. Per germline, CDR1 SGHNT and CDR2 YYREEE (reference sequence). The CDR3 spans 13 residues. With 10 bases clipped from V and 4 bases from J, the junction kept 9 bases outside the gene matches. CDR3 in DNA: TGTGCCGCTAACTGGGACAGGGAATACGAGCAGTACTTC. Amino acid sequence: CAANWDREYEQYF.

This clonotype was detected ten times or more. The rearrangement links TRBV2 to TRBJ1-2; no definite D call. The length of the CDR3 is 14 residues. Germline V CDR1 and CDR2: SNHLY, FYNNEI. Trimming pared 0 bases from V and 1 base from J, leaving 6 bases between. Here the CDR3 DNA reads TGTGCCAGCAGTGAAGCAAGGGATAACTATGGCTACACCTTC. Encoded protein: CASSEARDNYGYTF.

This clonotype ranks as medium-sized. The chain uses TRBV20-1 and TRBJ1-1; TRBD1 agrees at 10 bases. Germline lookup yields CDR1 DFQATT and CDR2 SNEGSKA (reference sequence). This CDR3 is built from 15 residues. After removal of 1 base from V and 2 bases from J, the junction contained 4 bases not matched to a gene. CDR3 in amino acids: CSARGTGGQNTEAFF. The CDR3 nucleotides read TGCAGTGCTAGAGGGACAGGGGGTCAAAACACTGAAGCTTTCTTT.

This clonotype showed up many times. This chain connects TRBV28 to TRBJ1-5; tentative D call: TRBD1 (5 bases). Germline V CDR1 and CDR2: MDHEN, SYDVKM. V was clipped by 7 bases and J by 3 bases, with 10 bases between them. CDR3 length equals 13 residues. CDR3 DNA: TGTGCCAGCAAGTGGGGCATCAATCAGCCCCAGCATTTT. Its protein is CASKWGINQPQHF.

The V gene is TRBV11-2, the J gene TRBJ2-7; 10 bases line up with TRBD2. With 5 bases clipped from V and 0 bases from J, the junction kept 4 bases outside the gene matches. This CDR3 spans 15 amino acids. From germline, CDR1 is SGHAT and CDR2 FQNNGV. CDR3 sequence (DNA): TGTGCCAGCAGCCCAACTAGCGGGACCTCCTACGAGCAGTACTTC. Its protein product is CASSPTSGTSYEQYF.

Of note for this clonotype: A much larger clone differs by one base, so this may be a read error. As the CDR3 is not closed by the conserved phenylalanine or tryptophan, this likely results from a read error. This chain joins TRBV7-9 and TRBJ1-2, with 7 positions matching TRBD1. Germline CDR1 is SEHNR and CDR2 is FQNEAQ (reference sequence). The V gene end was trimmed by 1 base and the J gene end by 3 bases; junction bases not matched to a gene: 5. CDR3 length: 15 residues. CDR3 region: CASSLETGRYYGYTI. The CDR3 region has the DNA TGTGCCAGCAGCTTAGAGACAGGGAGATACTATGGCTACACCATC.

This clonotype has only a few counts. This rearrangement joins TRBV5-6 to TRBJ1-2; possibly TRBD1 for D (6 bases). Germline loops: CDR1 SGHDT, CDR2 YYEEEE. V was cut by 3 bases and J by 3 bases, with 15 bases left in between. CDR3 length: 15 residues. This chain's CDR3 is CASSSSQGGDYGYTF. For the CDR3, the DNA is TGTGCCAGCAGCTCGTCACAAGGGGGAGACTATGGCTACACCTTC. Filled out from reference TRBV5-6 and TRBJ1-2, the complete variable domain reads DAGVTQSPTHLIKTRGQQVTLRCSPKSGHDTVSWYQQALGQGPQFIFQYYEEEERQRGNFPDRFSGHQFPNYSSELNVNALLLGDSALYLCASSSSQGGDYGYTFGSGTRLTVV.

This clonotype was seen at least ten times. The rearrangement links TRBV10-3 to TRBJ1-1; unclear D gene. Trimming pared 4 bases from V and 1 base from J, leaving 10 bases between. The CDR3 is 14 residues long. The germline V gene has CDR1 ENHRY and CDR2 SYGVKD. The CDR3 here is CAISVAARNTEAFF. The CDR3 bases are TGTGCCATCAGTGTGGCAGCCAGGAACACTGAAGCTTTCTTT.

The table lists this clonotype with many counts. The rearrangement uses TRBV28 and TRBJ2-7; 8 bases align to TRBD2. Germline trimming cut 5 bases from V and 3 bases from J; bases unmatched to any gene: 12. The CDR3 is 16 amino acids. CDR1 and CDR2 from the germline V gene are MDHEN and SYDVKM. The CDR3 nucleotides are TGTGCCAGCAGTAAGCTCGGGGGGGGAACCCTCTACGAGCAGTACTTC. This codes for CASSKLGGGTLYEQYF.

Points on this clonotype: Possible read error: a much larger clone is one base away. The rearrangement joins TRBV7-6 to TRBJ1-2, with a weak D call TRBD1 (5 bases). The CDR3 extends over 14 amino acids. Germline V gene sequence: CDR1 SGHVS, CDR2 FNYEAQ. The CDR3 DNA reads TGTGCCAGCAGCCAAAACGTACAGGTCTATGACTACACCTTC. Encoded protein: CASSQNVQVYDYTF.

The chain recombines TRBV5-1 with TRBJ2-3, with 8 bases lining up with TRBD2. Germline V lookup: CDR1 SGHRS, CDR2 YFSETQ. V was clipped by 3 bases and J by 3 bases; unmatched bases: 9. This CDR3 has 16 residues. The chain's CDR3 is CASSWRIAGPTDTQYF. CDR3 nucleotides: TGCGCCAGCAGCTGGCGAATAGCGGGACCGACAGATACGCAGTATTTT.

This clonotype was recorded at least ten times. The chain has TRBV5-8 and TRBJ2-1; no firm D call. V lost 5 bases and J 0 bases, leaving 9 bases between the germline ends. Germline lookup yields CDR1 SGHTS and CDR2 YDEGEE. The CDR3 consists of 14 residues. The CDR3 DNA reads as TGTGCCAGCAGTACCCTTAGCTCCTACAATGAGCAGTTCTTC. It codes for CASSTLSSYNEQFF.

This clonotype was observed at least ten times. The chain employs TRBV18 and TRBJ1-1; D is perhaps TRBD1 (5 bases). Trimming took off 1 base at V and 2 bases at J, with 8 bases between the two ends. The CDR3 spans 14 residues. Germline V gives CDR1 KGHSH, CDR2 LQKENI. The CDR3: CASSPQGKNTEAFF. The CDR3 bases are TGTGCCAGCTCACCACAGGGGAAAAACACTGAAGCTTTCTTT.

This clonotype was detected many times. The chain uses TRBV6-2 or TRBV6-3 and TRBJ2-7; D is uncertain. Deletions cut 3 bases from V and 7 bases from J, with 7 bases between. Germline V gene data show CDR1 as MNHEY and CDR2 as SVGEGT. This CDR3 has 11 amino acids. The CDR3 sequence: CASSYDLEQYF. The CDR3 coding sequence is TGTGCCAGCAGTTATGATCTTGAGCAGTACTTC.

Turning to this clonotype: This may be a read error: a much more frequent sequence differs by one nucleotide. The chain has TRBV10-3 and TRBJ2-7; 11 nucleotides agree with TRBD1. V was clipped by 7 bases and J by 2 bases; unmatched bases: 10. From germline, CDR1 is ENHRY and CDR2 SYGVKD. CDR3 length: 16 residues. CDR3 nucleotides: TGTGCCATCATGGCCGGGACAGGGGGTTCCGCCTACGAGCAGTACTTC. As protein: CAIMAGTGGSAYEQYF.